These 29 T cell receptor beta chains were sequenced from one sample in a study of cytomegalovirus exposure and HLA in healthy donors. This PCR relied on a set of 60 Vbeta primers and 13 Jbeta primers. Clones were read by immunoSEQ multiplex PCR, and TCRdb kept only the in-frame ones, dropping some. The data hold 150,000 to 180,000 clones, with about 80% observed a single time. Sequencing was performed on PBMCs. The receptor source for this set is a woman between 35 and 50 years old in good health and CMV-seronegative.

This clone appeared a few times. The chain uses TRBV6-1 and TRBJ2-5, with D possibly TRBD2 on 5 matching bases. Trimming cost V 6 bases and J 5 bases, with 16 bases left between them. Germline lookup yields CDR1 MNHNS and CDR2 SASEGT. The CDR3 has 14 amino acids. CDR3 nucleotides: TGTGCCAGCAGGCATGCAAGCGGTGGGGAGACCCAGTACTTC. Protein: CASRHASGGETQYF.

J is TRBJ2-3 and V is TRBV10-3, with 12 bases identical to TRBD2. V lost 6 bases, J lost 5 bases, and 3 bases stayed unmatched. CDR1 and CDR2 (germline): ENHRY, SYGVKD. The CDR3 extends over 14 amino acids. DNA of the CDR3: TGTGCCATCAGGGCTAGCGGGGGGGTAGATACGCAGTATTTT. As protein: CAIRASGGVDTQYF.

Only a few counts were recorded for this clone. The V gene is TRBV28, the J gene TRBJ2-7; 7 bases match TRBD1. CDR1 MDHEN and CDR2 SYDVKM come from the germline V gene. CDR3 length equals 15 residues. V shed 6 bases and J 9 bases; nucleotides not matched to a gene: 17. DNA of the CDR3: TGTGCCAGCAGCTCGGGACAGACCACAACGAGCGGGCAGTACTTC. Its translation is CASSSGQTTTSGQYF.

This clone is a singleton in its sample. The chain is built from TRBV28 and TRBJ2-7; D gene ambiguous. CDR3 length: 13 residues. Deletions cut 8 bases from V and 0 bases from J, with 11 bases between. Germline lookup yields CDR1 MDHEN and CDR2 SYDVKM. The CDR3 DNA sequence: TGTGCCAGCGGTCCAACAGCCTCCTACGAGCAGTACTTC. As protein: CASGPTASYEQYF.

The chain has TRBV6-1 and TRBJ2-7, with D tentatively TRBD2 (6 bases). CDR3 size: 14 residues. V lost 6 bases, J lost 4 bases, and 16 bases lay in between. Germline CDR1 is MNHNS and CDR2 is SASEGT. CDR3 bases: TGTGCCAGCAGGGCCCCGGGCGGGGCTTACGAGCAGTACTTC. Translated, it gives CASRAPGGAYEQYF.

The chain carries TRBV5-1 and TRBJ1-1; D might be TRBD1 (6 bases). The CDR3 spans 19 residues. CDR1 SGHRS and CDR2 YFSETQ come from the germline V gene. The ends were cut back, 0 bases at V and 11 bases at J, with 32 bases in the middle. In DNA, the CDR3 is TGCGCCAGCAGCTTGGATTTGGGGGGGCCGGGGAGAAGGACTGGATCCGCTTTCTTT. This codes for CASSLDLGGPGRRTGSAFF.

Of note for this clone: One end of the junction fails to match germline, which may point to a read error. CDR3 coding DNA: TGTGCTAGCAGCCCCGACAGAGAGACCCAGTACTTC. Protein: CASSPDRETQYF. The chain has TRBV7-7 and TRBJ2-5; possible D gene TRBD1, 5 bases. Germline CDR1 and CDR2: SSHAT and FNYEAQ (reference sequence). This CDR3 has 12 amino acids.

CDR3 nucleotides: TGTGCCAGCAGTCGGGGGGTGACCTACGAGCAGTACTTC. Protein product: CASSRGVTYEQYF. The chain joins TRBV6-4 to TRBJ2-7; 7 nucleotides match TRBD2. V lost 5 bases and J lost 2; bases outside the gene matches: 3. Germline CDR1 reads MRHNA; CDR2 reads SNTAGT. This CDR3 has 13 amino acids.

This chain uses TRBV10-3 with TRBJ1-6; possible D gene TRBD1, 6 bases. Germline CDR1 and CDR2: ENHRY and SYGVKD. The CDR3 covers 15 residues. Trimming took 6 bases from V and 4 from J, leaving 13 bases between them. In DNA form, the CDR3 reads TGTGCCATCAGACAGGGTCCCGAATATAATTCACCCCTCCACTTT. This translates into CAIRQGPEYNSPLHF.

The CDR3 coding sequence is TGTGCCAGTTCTCCCCTTAGCGGGTATTACAATGAGCAGTTCTTC. Amino acid sequence: CASSPLSGYYNEQFF. V gene TRBV19 combines with J gene TRBJ2-1; 7 nucleotides align to TRBD2. Germline loops: CDR1 LNHDA, CDR2 SQIVND (reference sequence). CDR3 size: 15 residues. J lost 4 bases, V lost 8 bases, and 11 bases had no gene match.

The chain couples TRBV7-2 to TRBJ2-7, with D possibly matching TRBD2 (5 bases). This CDR3 comprises 14 residues. Germline CDR1 reads SGHTA; CDR2 reads FQGNSA. V dropped 6 bases and J dropped 2 bases, with 14 bases sitting between them. CDR3 DNA sequence: TGTGCCAGCAGTCTGTCCCGGGGAGCCTACGAGCAGTACTTC. Translating it yields CASSLSRGAYEQYF.

V usage is TRBV6-5 and J usage is TRBJ2-1; D is perhaps TRBD1 (6 bases). Trimming took 7 bases from V and 9 from J, leaving 19 bases between them. Germline-derived CDR1 and CDR2 are MNHEY and SVGAGI. This CDR3 has 14 residues. The CDR3: CASTPVEGVGEQFF. CDR3 DNA: TGTGCCAGCACCCCTGTTGAGGGGGTAGGTGAGCAGTTCTTC.

The genes are TRBV5-1 and TRBJ1-1, with 7 bases lining up with TRBD1. The germline V gene has CDR1 SGHRS and CDR2 YFSETQ. J gave up 3 bases and V 4 bases, and 12 bases lay outside the gene matches. CDR3 length: 16 residues. CDR3 region: CASSEDGTARHTEAFF. The CDR3 DNA reads TGCGCCAGCAGCGAGGACGGGACAGCTCGCCACACTGAAGCTTTCTTT.

This clone was observed a few times. Here the CDR3 reads CASSAALSGYGYTF. In DNA, the CDR3 is TGTGCCAGCAGCGCCGCCCTATCGGGCTATGGCTACACCTTC. The chain recombines TRBV5-4 with TRBJ1-2; no firm D call. Germline assignment: CDR1 SGHNT and CDR2 YYREEE (reference sequence). V shed 4 bases and J shed 4 bases, with 14 bases lying between them. This CDR3 contains 14 residues.

V usage is TRBV9 and J usage is TRBJ2-3; a possible D gene is TRBD2 (6 bases). This CDR3 is 15 amino acids long. CDR1 and CDR2 from the germline V gene are SGDLS and YYNGEE. V dropped 4 bases and J dropped 6 bases, with 18 bases sitting between them. CDR3 loop: CASSLLDGRIDTQYF. The CDR3, as DNA: TGTGCCAGCAGCCTCCTAGACGGGAGAATTGATACGCAGTATTTT.

The sample holds one count of this clone. The chain combines TRBV5-6 with TRBJ2-3; TRBD2 is a possible D gene (7 bases). Trimming left V 2 bases short and J 1 base short, with 11 bases between. The CDR3 covers 15 residues. Germline V CDR1 and CDR2: SGHDT, YYEEEE. CDR3 DNA: TGTGCCAGCAGCTTAAGGGGGAGGGGCACAGATACGCAGTATTTT. Translation: CASSLRGRGTDTQYF.

This clone has more than one count but fewer than ten. The chain is built from TRBV2 and TRBJ2-1; maybe TRBD2 (6 bases). With 4 bases removed from V and 6 bases from J, the gap between germline ends came to 13 bases. This CDR3 is 14 amino acids long. CDR1 and CDR2 from the germline V gene are SNHLY and FYNNEI. CDR3 DNA sequence: TGTGCCAGCAGTGCTAGACTAGTTGGCAATGAGCAGTTCTTC. Protein: CASSARLVGNEQFF.

This chain joins TRBV7-6 and TRBJ2-3; 9 bases agree with TRBD1. Germline trimming cut 9 bases from V and 4 bases from J; bases unmatched to any gene: 14. This CDR3 comprises 16 residues. CDR1 and CDR2 from the germline V gene are SGHVS and FNYEAQ. CDR3 sequence reads: CASDMGTGFVADTQYF. CDR3 nucleotides: TGTGCCAGTGATATGGGGACAGGGTTTGTTGCAGATACGCAGTATTTT.

The rearrangement uses TRBV4-1 and TRBJ1-4, with a weak D call TRBD1 (6 bases). The CDR3 is 18 residues long. Germline values: CDR1 MGHRA, CDR2 YSYEKL. V lost 1 base, J lost 0 bases, and 15 bases lay in between. The CDR3 here is CASSQGRQVLTTNEKLFF. In DNA, the CDR3 is TGCGCCAGCAGCCAAGGGAGACAGGTTTTGACAACTAATGAAAAACTGTTTTTT.

The genes are TRBV28 and TRBJ1-4; D may be TRBD1 (5 bases). Germline CDR1 and CDR2: MDHEN and SYDVKM. Trimming took 6 bases from V and 6 from J, leaving 11 bases between them. The CDR3 is made up of 13 amino acids. The CDR3 DNA follows: TGTGCCAGCAGAACCAGGGCGCATGAAAAACTGTTTTTT. Amino acid sequence: CASRTRAHEKLFF.

The rearrangement links TRBV27 to TRBJ1-5; the match to TRBD1 covers 7 bases. The germline V gene has CDR1 MNHEY and CDR2 SMNVEV (reference sequence). CDR3 size: 13 residues. V was clipped by 6 bases and J by 7 bases; unmatched bases: 6. The CDR3 protein is CASSLTGEQPQHF. CDR3 in DNA: TGTGCCAGCAGCCTTACAGGGGAACAGCCCCAGCATTTT.

The CDR3 nucleotides are TGTGCCAGCAGGGCGGACAGGGGCGGCAATGAGCAGTTCTTC. It yields the protein CASRADRGGNEQFF. The gene calls are TRBV2 and TRBJ2-1, with 9 positions matching TRBD1. Trimming cost V 6 bases and J 6 bases; bases outside gene matches: 6. Per the germline V gene, CDR1 is SNHLY and CDR2 is FYNNEI. The CDR3 loop spans 14 amino acids. The variable domain in full, with the rest retrieved from reference TRBV2 and TRBJ2-1, is EPEVTQTPSHQVTQMGQEVILRCVPISNHLYFYWYRQILGQKVEFLVSFYNNEISEKSEIFDDQFSVERPDGSNFTLKIRSTKLEDSAMYFCASRADRGGNEQFFGPGTRLTVL.

This chain joins TRBV5-1 and TRBJ2-2, with TRBD2 matching 7 bases. With 2 bases clipped from V and 2 bases from J, the junction kept 9 bases outside the gene matches. The CDR3 is 17 amino acids. The germline V gene encodes CDR1 SGHRS and CDR2 YFSETQ. In DNA form, the CDR3 reads TGCGCCAGCAGCTTTAATCTATTAGCGGGTAACACCGGGGAGCTGTTTTTT. Amino acids: CASSFNLLAGNTGELFF.

This clone was detected only once. The chain couples TRBV6-5 to TRBJ1-1; D is unresolved. This CDR3 has 14 amino acids. The V and J ends lost 0 bases and 2 bases respectively, with 7 bases between them. CDR1 is MNHEY and CDR2 is SVGAGI in the germline V gene. The CDR3 protein is CASSYSTPNTEAFF. Written as DNA, the CDR3 is TGTGCCAGCAGTTACTCGACACCAAACACTGAAGCTTTCTTT.

The chain joins TRBV13 to TRBJ2-1; 12 bases fit TRBD1. This CDR3 is 16 amino acids long. V was clipped by 4 bases and J by 7 bases; unmatched bases: 8. Germline V gives CDR1 PRHDT, CDR2 FYEKMQ (reference sequence). The CDR3, as DNA: TGTGCCAGCAGCTCCTCCGGGACAGGGGGCGTGAATGAGCAGTTCTTC. This codes for CASSSSGTGGVNEQFF.

V gene TRBV19 combines with J gene TRBJ2-7; the D is unclear. CDR3 length equals 11 residues. The V gene lost 5 bases and the J gene lost 6 bases, with 8 bases spanning the gap. Germline-derived CDR1 and CDR2 are LNHDA and SQIVND (reference sequence). DNA for the CDR3: TGTGCCAGTAGTTTTAAGAGCGAGCAGTACTTC. It encodes CASSFKSEQYF.

The gene calls are TRBV5-1 and TRBJ1-6, with D maybe TRBD1 (5 bases). CDR3 length: 16 residues. Trimming shortened V by 0 bases and J by 4 bases, and 11 bases separated the two germline ends. The germline CDR1 and CDR2 sequences are SGHRS and YFSETQ. CDR3 amino acids: CASSLEATAYNSPLHF. The DNA of the CDR3 is TGCGCCAGCAGCTTGGAGGCGACAGCTTATAATTCACCCCTCCACTTT. Supplemented by reference TRBV5-1 and TRBJ1-6, the full variable domain reads KAGVTQTPRYLIKTRGQQVTLSCSPISGHRSVSWYQQTPGQGLQFLFEYFSETQRNKGNFPGRFSGRQFSNSRSEMNVSTLELGDSALYLCASSLEATAYNSPLHFGNGTRLTVT.

The chain joins TRBV6-1 to TRBJ2-7; possible D gene TRBD1, 7 bases. Germline V CDR1 and CDR2: MNHNS, SASEGT. There are 14 residues in the CDR3. V was trimmed by 5 bases and J by 6 bases, leaving 17 bases between them. The CDR3 region is CASSTQGGMAEQYF. CDR3 bases: TGTGCCAGCAGTACCCAGGGGGGAATGGCCGAGCAGTACTTC.

CDR3 sequence reads: CASSYSAQGNTGELFF. CDR3 in DNA: TGTGCCAGCAGTTACTCAGCGCAGGGGAACACCGGGGAGCTGTTTTTT. The V gene is TRBV6-5, the J gene TRBJ2-2; TRBD1 is a possible D gene (5 bases). The CDR3 is made up of 16 amino acids. Germline lookup yields CDR1 MNHEY and CDR2 SVGAGI. V dropped 0 bases and J dropped 1 base, with 9 bases sitting between them.